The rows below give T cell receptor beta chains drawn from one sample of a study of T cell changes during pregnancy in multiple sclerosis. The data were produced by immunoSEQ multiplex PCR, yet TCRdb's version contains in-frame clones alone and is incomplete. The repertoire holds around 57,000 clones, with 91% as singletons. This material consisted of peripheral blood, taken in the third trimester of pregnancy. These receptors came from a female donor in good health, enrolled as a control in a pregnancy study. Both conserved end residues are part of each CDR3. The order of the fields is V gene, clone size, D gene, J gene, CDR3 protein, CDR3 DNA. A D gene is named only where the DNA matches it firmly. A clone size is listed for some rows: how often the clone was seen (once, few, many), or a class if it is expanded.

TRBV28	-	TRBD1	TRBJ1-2	CASRPQGGYGYTF	TGTGCCAGCAGGCCACAGGGGGGCTATGGCTACACCTTC
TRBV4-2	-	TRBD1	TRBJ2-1	CASSQDIWTGVRNEQFF	TGTGCCAGCAGCCAAGATATTTGGACAGGGGTTCGCAATGAGCAGTTCTTC
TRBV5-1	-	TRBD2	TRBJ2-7	CASSLAGGGKGEQYF	TGCGCCAGCAGCTTGGCGGGCGGGGGGAAGGGCGAGCAGTACTTC
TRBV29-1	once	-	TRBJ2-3	CSVDSQGADTQYF	TGCAGCGTTGACAGTCAAGGAGCAGATACGCAGTATTTT
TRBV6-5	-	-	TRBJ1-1	CASSYPRGINTEAFF	TGTGCCAGCAGTTACCCCAGGGGAATAAACACTGAAGCTTTCTTT
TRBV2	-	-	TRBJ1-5	CASKWSGIDQPQHF	TGTGCCAGCAAGTGGTCAGGGATCGATCAGCCCCAGCATTTT
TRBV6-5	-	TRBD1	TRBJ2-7	CASSTRDRGHYEQYF	TGTGCCAGCAGTACCCGGGACAGGGGACACTACGAGCAGTACTTC
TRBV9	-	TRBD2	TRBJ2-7	CASSTSLAGANEQYF	TGTGCCAGCAGCACCTCACTAGCGGGGGCAAACGAGCAGTACTTC
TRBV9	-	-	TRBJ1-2	CASSVGGRLNYGYTF	TGTGCCAGCAGCGTAGGGGGGCGGCTGAACTATGGCTACACCTTC
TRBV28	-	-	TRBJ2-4	CASSSDSQNIQYF	TGTGCCAGCAGTTCGGACAGCCAAAACATTCAGTACTTC
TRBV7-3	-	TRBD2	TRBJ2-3	CASSLRAGGRTDTQYF	TGTGCCAGCAGCTTAAGGGCGGGGGGCCGCACAGATACGCAGTATTTT
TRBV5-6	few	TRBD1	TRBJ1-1	CASSVAGTGGMNTEAFF	TGTGCCAGCAGCGTGGCCGGGACAGGGGGAATGAACACTGAAGCTTTCTTT
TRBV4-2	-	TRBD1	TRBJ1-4	CASSQEATGTGVEKLFF	TGTGCCAGCAGCCAAGAGGCGACCGGGACAGGGGTTGAAAAACTGTTTTTT
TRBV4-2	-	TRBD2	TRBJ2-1	CASSHSGTSGHNEQFF	TGTGCCAGCAGCCATTCCGGGACTAGCGGCCACAATGAGCAGTTCTTC
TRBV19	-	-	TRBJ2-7	CASSMWEDPYEQYF	TGTGCCAGTAGTATGTGGGAGGACCCTTACGAGCAGTACTTC
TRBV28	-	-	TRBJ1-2	CASSSTSGGLYGYTF	TGTGCCAGCAGTTCGACTAGCGGCGGCCTTTATGGCTACACCTTC
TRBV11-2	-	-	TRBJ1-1	CASSPKTAGSWMNTEAFF	TGTGCCAGCAGCCCGAAGACGGCTGGGAGTTGGATGAACACTGAAGCTTTCTTT